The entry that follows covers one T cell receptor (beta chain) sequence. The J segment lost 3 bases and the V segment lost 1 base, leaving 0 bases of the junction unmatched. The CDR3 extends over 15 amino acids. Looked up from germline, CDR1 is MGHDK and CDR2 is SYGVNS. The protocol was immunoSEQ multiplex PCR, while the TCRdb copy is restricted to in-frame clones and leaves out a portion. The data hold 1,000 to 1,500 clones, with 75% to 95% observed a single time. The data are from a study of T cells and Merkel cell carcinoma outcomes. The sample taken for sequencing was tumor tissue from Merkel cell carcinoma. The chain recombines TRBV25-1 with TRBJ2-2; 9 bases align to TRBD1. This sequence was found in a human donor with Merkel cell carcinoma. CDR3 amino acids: CASSEWDRDTGELFF. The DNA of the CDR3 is TGTGCCAGCAGTGAATGGGACAGGGACACCGGGGAGCTGTTTTTT.